This is a list of T cell receptor beta chains from one sample in a study of blood T cell repertoires in COVID-19. Generated by immunoSEQ multiplex PCR, the TCRdb table keeps only in-frame clones and is missing some. The sample has approximately 23,000 clones; roughly 87% are singletons. Source material: peripheral blood. These receptors all stem from a man in his 70s with acute or convalescent COVID-19. The CDR3 runs from the conserved cysteine through the conserved F or W. The D gene is left open where the match is weak. Rows may omit the clone size; those that give it use once, few, many or a size class.

>NA|TRBD1|TRBJ2-2|TRBV5-1
CASRLLQGHTGELFF
TGCGCCAGCAGGCTACTACAGGGGCACACCGGGGAGCTGTTTTTT
>NA|NA|TRBJ2-5|TRBV10-3
CAISEAGSYQETQYF
TGTGCCATATCTGAGGCGGGGTCGTACCAAGAGACCCAGTACTTC
>NA|NA|TRBJ2-3|TRBV6-2/TRBV6-3
CASSPRPGEKATDTQYF
TGTGCCAGCAGCCCTCGCCCGGGGGAGAAGGCCACAGATACGCAGTATTTT
>NA|TRBD1|TRBJ2-7|TRBV6-5
CASSYSTGAYEQYF
TGTGCCAGCAGTTACTCGACAGGGGCCTACGAGCAGTACTTC
>NA|NA|TRBJ2-3|TRBV9
CASSVGVGYTDTQYF
TGTGCCAGCAGCGTAGGGGTCGGGTACACAGATACGCAGTATTTT
>NA|NA|TRBJ1-6|TRBV5-4
CASSLDSNSPLHF
TGTGCCAGCAGCTTGGACAGTAATTCACCCCTCCACTTT
>once|NA|TRBJ1-5|TRBV18
CASSQGEEQPQHF
TGTGCCAGCTCACAGGGGGAAGAACAGCCCCAGCATTTT
>NA|TRBD1|TRBJ2-3|TRBV9
CASSPTRQGSTDTQYF
TGTGCCAGCAGCCCAACTCGACAGGGTAGCACAGATACGCAGTATTTT
>few|NA|TRBJ2-1|TRBV21-1
CASFSPPGDRANEQFF
TGTGCCAGCTTCAGCCCTCCGGGGGACAGGGCAAATGAGCAGTTCTTC
>NA|NA|TRBJ2-1|TRBV28
CASSPLRGSGYNEQFF
TGTGCCAGCAGTCCCCTAAGGGGGAGTGGTTACAATGAGCAGTTCTTC
>NA|TRBD1|TRBJ1-1|TRBV6-2/TRBV6-3
CASSYRRQGKGEAFF
TGTGCCAGCAGTTACAGAAGACAGGGTAAGGGTGAAGCTTTCTTT
>NA|NA|TRBJ1-2|TRBV18
CASSPFMRESYTF
TGTGCCAGCTCACCATTTATGAGGGAGAGCTACACCTTC
>NA|NA|TRBJ1-2|TRBV28
CASSYAAGAYGYTF
TGTGCCAGCAGTTACGCGGCAGGGGCCTATGGCTACACCTTC
>NA|NA|TRBJ1-5|TRBV6-1
CASRREEAHQPQHF
TGTGCCAGCAGGCGCGAGGAGGCACATCAGCCCCAGCATTTT
>few|NA|TRBJ2-2|TRBV25-1
CASRATGTSQSGELFF
TGTGCCAGCAGGGCGACCGGGACTTCCCAATCCGGGGAGCTGTTTTTT
>once|NA|TRBJ1-1|TRBV6-5
CASSLLHRDTEAFF
TGTGCCAGCAGTCTACTGCACAGGGACACTGAAGCTTTCTTT